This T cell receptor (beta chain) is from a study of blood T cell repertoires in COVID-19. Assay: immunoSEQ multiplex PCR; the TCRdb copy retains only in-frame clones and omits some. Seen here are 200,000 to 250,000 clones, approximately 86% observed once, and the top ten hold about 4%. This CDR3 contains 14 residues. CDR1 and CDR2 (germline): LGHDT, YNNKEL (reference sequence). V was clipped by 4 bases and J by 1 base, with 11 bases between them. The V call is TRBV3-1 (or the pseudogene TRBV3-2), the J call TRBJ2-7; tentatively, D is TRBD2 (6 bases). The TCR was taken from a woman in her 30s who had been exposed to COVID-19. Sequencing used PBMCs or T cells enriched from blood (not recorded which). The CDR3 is CASSLGLQSYEQYF. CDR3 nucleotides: TGTGCCAGCAGCCTGGGACTCCAATCCTACGAGCAGTACTTC.